These T cell receptor beta chains were read from a single sample in a study of somatic mutations in cytotoxic T cells in rheumatoid arthritis. TCRdb's copy holds only in-frame clones and misses some; the assay was immunoSEQ multiplex PCR. The table has over 8,500 clones, roughly 68% seen once. The specimen sequenced was CD8+ T cells sorted from blood. Source of these receptors: a man between 60 and 75 years old in good health. The CDR3 runs from the conserved cysteine through the conserved F or W. The D gene is left open where the match is weak. Clone size is not always given. Where it is, it says once, few, many or a class for expanded clones.

d_call	v_call	clone_size	j_call	cdr3_nt	cdr3_aa
NA	TRBV6-4	few	TRBJ2-6	TGTGCCAGCAGCAAGGCAGGACCCTCTGGGGCCAACGTCCTGACTTTC	CASSKAGPSGANVLTF
TRBD2	TRBV7-9	NA	TRBJ2-1	TGTGCCAGCAGCTTGACTAGCGGGCCCAGGGATGAGCAGTTCTTC	CASSLTSGPRDEQFF
NA	TRBV7-9	NA	TRBJ2-7	TGTGCCAGCAGCTCAGGGGGCACTAGCGGCTCCTACGAGCAGTACTTC	CASSSGGTSGSYEQYF
NA	TRBV7-2	few	TRBJ2-7	TGTGCCAGCAGCTTAGGGGTATTGAACGAGCAGTACTTC	CASSLGVLNEQYF
NA	TRBV4-1	few	TRBJ1-1	TGCGCCAGCAGTGACAATCGGGGGGCTGAAGCTTTCTTT	CASSDNRGAEAFF
NA	TRBV15	NA	TRBJ2-2	TGTGCCACCAGCAGAGATTTAAACACCGGGGAGCTGTTTTTT	CATSRDLNTGELFF
NA	TRBV7-2	few	TRBJ1-1	TGTGCCAGCAGCTCTACTTTGGGACTGACCTTGAACACTGAAGCTTTCTTT	CASSSTLGLTLNTEAFF
NA	TRBV6-6	once	TRBJ2-7	TGTGCCAGCAGTTACTCTGACAGCACCTACGAGCAGTACTTC	CASSYSDSTYEQYF
NA	TRBV28	NA	TRBJ2-7	TGTGCCAGCAGTTTCTTCGTGGGGCTCTCCTACGAGCAGTACTTC	CASSFFVGLSYEQYF
TRBD2	TRBV28	NA	TRBJ2-7	TGTGCCAGCAGTTCCACGCGGAGACTAGCGGGAGGGCACTCCTACGAGCAGTACTTC	CASSSTRRLAGGHSYEQYF
NA	TRBV4-1	once	TRBJ2-2	TGCGCCAGCAGCCAAGGGCTGTACACCGGGGAGCTGTTTTTT	CASSQGLYTGELFF
TRBD2	TRBV27	NA	TRBJ2-5	TGTGCCAGCAGTCAAGACGGACTAGGGTGGGAGACCCAGTACTTC	CASSQDGLGWETQYF
NA	TRBV2	few	TRBJ1-1	TGTGCCAGCAGTGAAGGAAGGGACCCTGAAGCTTTCTTT	CASSEGRDPEAFF
NA	TRBV29-1	NA	TRBJ2-5	TGCAGCGTTGAAGATCTTCTCAGGACTCAGATAGGGACCCAGTACTTC	CSVEDLLRTQIGTQYF
NA	TRBV28	NA	TRBJ2-5	TGTGCCAGCAGTGTTCCGGGGTCACTGAGTATCCAAGAGACCCAGTACTTC	CASSVPGSLSIQETQYF
TRBD2	TRBV4-3	NA	TRBJ2-1	TGCGCCAGCAGCCAAGAGTTTGGGACTAGCGTATTAAGCTCCTACAATGAGCAGTTCTTC	CASSQEFGTSVLSSYNEQFF
TRBD1	TRBV7-9	NA	TRBJ2-7	TGTGCCAGCAGCTTGCCGACAGGGGCCTACGAGCAGTACTTC	CASSLPTGAYEQYF
NA	TRBV28	NA	TRBJ2-7	TGTGCCAGCAGCTGGGACGGGCGCTCCTACGAGCAGTACTTC	CASSWDGRSYEQYF
NA	TRBV9	NA	TRBJ1-3	TGTGCCAGCAGCGGAGGGGTCTCTGGAAACACCATATATTTT	CASSGGVSGNTIYF
TRBD2	TRBV6-5	NA	TRBJ2-1	TGTGCCAGCAGTCCCAAGACTAGCGGGAGATATGAGCAGTTCTTC	CASSPKTSGRYEQFF
NA	TRBV28	NA	TRBJ1-5	TGTGCCAGCATCACAGAGGACAGTTATAGCAATCAGCCCCAGCATTTT	CASITEDSYSNQPQHF
TRBD1	TRBV6-6	NA	TRBJ2-5	TGTGCCAGCAGTTTAACCGGGACAGGGATACAGACCCAGTACTTC	CASSLTGTGIQTQYF
NA	TRBV7-9	NA	TRBJ2-1	TGTGCCAGCAGCTTAAGAGCCTCGGGCGGCCATGAGCAGTTCTTC	CASSLRASGGHEQFF
NA	TRBV15	NA	TRBJ2-1	TGTGCCACCAGCAGAGGGACCGGGAGCGCCTCCTACAATGAGCAGTTCTTC	CATSRGTGSASYNEQFF
NA	TRBV19	NA	TRBJ1-2	TGTGCCAGTAGTATTTGGAGGGAGAATGGCTACACCTTC	CASSIWRENGYTF
NA	TRBV6-4	NA	TRBJ2-1	TGTGCCAGCAGTGACCGTGTCGGGGACTACAATGAGCAGTTCTTC	CASSDRVGDYNEQFF
TRBD1	TRBV9	NA	TRBJ2-5	TGTGCCAGCAGCCCTTCGGTGGGACAGGGAGGGGAGACCCAGTACTTC	CASSPSVGQGGETQYF
NA	TRBV14	few	TRBJ1-1	TGTGCCAGCAGCCAAGGACAAAGGTGGAAGACCGACACTGAAGCTTTCTTT	CASSQGQRWKTDTEAFF
NA	TRBV6-1	NA	TRBJ2-7	TGTGCCAGCAAGGCCCTCCTCGGGAGAGCCGACGAGCAGTACTTC	CASKALLGRADEQYF
TRBD2	TRBV27	NA	TRBJ2-4	TGTGCCAGCAGTTTCGGGGGGGCGGCCATTCAGTACTTC	CASSFGGAAIQYF
TRBD2	TRBV7-7	once	TRBJ2-1	TGTGCCAGCAGCGCGGGGGCGGGGGGCCTGTACAATGAGCAGTTCTTC	CASSAGAGGLYNEQFF
NA	TRBV18	NA	TRBJ1-2	TGTGCCAGCTCGGTGGACTCAAACTATGGCTACACCTTC	CASSVDSNYGYTF
NA	TRBV7-9	NA	TRBJ2-7	TGTGCCAGCAGCCCTGAGGGGGGCGCGTCCCCCTACGAGCAGTACTTC	CASSPEGGASPYEQYF
TRBD1	TRBV7-8	NA	TRBJ2-3	TGTGCCAGCAGCTTACGACAGGGACCAGATACGCAGTATTTT	CASSLRQGPDTQYF
NA	TRBV4-3	NA	TRBJ2-7	TGCGCCAGCAGCCAAGATGGGGCAGGTGACGAGCAGTACTTC	CASSQDGAGDEQYF
NA	TRBV19	NA	TRBJ2-6	TGTGCCAGTAGTATAACAAGCTCTGGGGCCAACGTCCTGACTTTC	CASSITSSGANVLTF
NA	TRBV4-1	NA	TRBJ2-3	TGCGCCAGCAGCCCCGTCCCCTCCACAGATACGCAGTATTTT	CASSPVPSTDTQYF
TRBD1	TRBV6-5	hyperexpanded	TRBJ1-2	TGTGCCAGCAGTTACTCTACAGGGGTCCCCAGTGGCTACACCTTC	CASSYSTGVPSGYTF
TRBD2	TRBV6-4	NA	TRBJ2-1	TGTGCCAGCAGCGAAGGGACTAGCGGGGGAGGGTATGAGCAGTTCTTC	CASSEGTSGGGYEQFF
TRBD1	TRBV11-2	NA	TRBJ2-7	TGTGCCAGCAGCTATGGGACAGGGGGCTTCGAGCAGTACTTC	CASSYGTGGFEQYF
NA	TRBV6-6	NA	TRBJ2-3	TGTGCCACCTCCTTTGGGGGAGAAGCAGATACGCAGTATTTT	CATSFGGEADTQYF
TRBD1	TRBV29-1	NA	TRBJ1-1	TGCAGCGTTGTACAGGGGTTGAAATTCGAGGCTTTCTTT	CSVVQGLKFEAFF
TRBD2	TRBV27	NA	TRBJ2-3	TGTGCCAGCAGTGTACTAGCGGGGGGGAAGGATACGCAGTATTTT	CASSVLAGGKDTQYF
NA	TRBV28	few	TRBJ1-1	TGTGCCAGCAGTTTTGCGTTAGGGAACACTGAAGCTTTCTTT	CASSFALGNTEAFF
TRBD2	TRBV27	NA	TRBJ2-7	TGTGCCAGCAGTCCGTGGGGGTCATATAGCGGGAGTCCTAACGAGCAGTACTTC	CASSPWGSYSGSPNEQYF
TRBD1	TRBV13	NA	TRBJ2-3	TGTGCCAGCAGCACCAGGAGGGACAGGGGCGCAGATACGCAGTATTTT	CASSTRRDRGADTQYF
NA	TRBV27	few	TRBJ2-3	TGTGCCAGCAGTTTATCTAGGCCAGATACGCAGTATTTT	CASSLSRPDTQYF
TRBD2	TRBV7-9	NA	TRBJ2-3	TGTGCCAGCAGCTTATCTTTGTTAACTAGCGGGGGGGCAGATACGCAGTATTTT	CASSLSLLTSGGADTQYF
TRBD1	TRBV18	NA	TRBJ2-7	TGTGCCAGCTCACCACCCTTTGACAGGGGTTCGGCCGAGCAGTACTTC	CASSPPFDRGSAEQYF
NA	TRBV4-2	NA	TRBJ2-1	TGTGCCAGCAGTTTTTCGGGAACTGAGCAGTTCTTC	CASSFSGTEQFF
TRBD1	TRBV7-9	NA	TRBJ2-5	TGTGCCAGCAGCTTAGAGGGGACAGGGTTAGAGACCCAGTACTTC	CASSLEGTGLETQYF
TRBD2	TRBV7-8	NA	TRBJ2-7	TGTGCCAGCAGCCGTTTTGGGGGGGAGATGTTCTACGAGCAGTACTTC	CASSRFGGEMFYEQYF
TRBD1	TRBV19	NA	TRBJ2-5	TGTGCCAGTAGTACCCCCCGGACAGGGGGCGTGGAGACCCAGTACTTC	CASSTPRTGGVETQYF
NA	TRBV21-1	few	TRBJ2-2	TGTGCCAGCACCAATGGACAGGGGCGTCGGGGGGAGCTGTTTTTT	CASTNGQGRRGELFF
NA	TRBV28	few	TRBJ2-7	TGTGCCAGCAGTTCCCGACAGGCGGCCTACGAGCAGTACTTC	CASSSRQAAYEQYF
NA	TRBV5-5	NA	TRBJ1-2	TGTGCCAGCAGCTTGGAAGGACCGGGCCACTATGGCTACACCTTC	CASSLEGPGHYGYTF
TRBD2	TRBV7-6	NA	TRBJ2-1	TGTGCCAGCAGCTTATTTGGCGGGGGGCCGGTGAATGAGCAGTTCTTC	CASSLFGGGPVNEQFF
NA	TRBV19	NA	TRBJ1-4	TGTGCCAGTAGTATAGGGACCGGCGCAACTAATGAAAAACTGTTTTTT	CASSIGTGATNEKLFF
NA	TRBV10-3	NA	TRBJ1-4	TGTGCCATCAGTGAGTCGAAAAGCACCGGGACAACTAATGAAAAACTGTTTTTT	CAISESKSTGTTNEKLFF